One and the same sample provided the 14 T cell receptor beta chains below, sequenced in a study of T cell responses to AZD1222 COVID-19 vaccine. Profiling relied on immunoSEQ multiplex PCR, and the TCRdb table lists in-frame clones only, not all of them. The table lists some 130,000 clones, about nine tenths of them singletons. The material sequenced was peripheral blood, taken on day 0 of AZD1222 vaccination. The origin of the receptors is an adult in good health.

The DNA of the CDR3 is TGTGCCAGCAGCGGGGACAGAAAGGAATATAATTCACCCCTCCACTTT. It is translated as CASSGDRKEYNSPLHF. V usage is TRBV11-1 and J usage is TRBJ1-6, with 7 positions matching TRBD1. Germline V gene data show CDR1 as SGHAT and CDR2 as FQDESV (reference sequence). The CDR3 is 16 residues long. J was trimmed by 4 bases and V by 5 bases; bases with no gene match: 8.

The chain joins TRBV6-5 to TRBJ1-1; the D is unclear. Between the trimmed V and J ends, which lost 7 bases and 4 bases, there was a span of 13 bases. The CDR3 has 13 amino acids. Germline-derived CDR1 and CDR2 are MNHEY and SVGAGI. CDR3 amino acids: CASISGLSTEAFF. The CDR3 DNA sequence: TGTGCCAGCATCAGCGGGCTCAGCACTGAAGCTTTCTTT.

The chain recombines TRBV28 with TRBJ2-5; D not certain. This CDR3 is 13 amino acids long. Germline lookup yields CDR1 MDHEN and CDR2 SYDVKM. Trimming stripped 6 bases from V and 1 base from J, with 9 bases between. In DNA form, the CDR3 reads TGTGCCAGCAGGGTCGCCCTCCAAGAGACCCAGTACTTC. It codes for CASRVALQETQYF. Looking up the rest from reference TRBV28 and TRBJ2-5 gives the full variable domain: DVKVTQSSRYLVKRTGEKVFLECVQDMDHENMFWYRQDPGLGLRLIYFSYDVKMKEKGDIPEGYSVSREKKERFSLILESASTNQTSMYLCASRVALQETQYFGPGTRLLVL.

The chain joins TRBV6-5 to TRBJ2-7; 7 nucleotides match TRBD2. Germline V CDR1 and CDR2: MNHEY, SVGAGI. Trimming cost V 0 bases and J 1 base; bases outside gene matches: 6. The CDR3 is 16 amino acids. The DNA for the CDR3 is TGTGCCAGCAGTTACTCGATGGGGGGGGAATCCTACGAGCAGTACTTC. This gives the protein CASSYSMGGESYEQYF.

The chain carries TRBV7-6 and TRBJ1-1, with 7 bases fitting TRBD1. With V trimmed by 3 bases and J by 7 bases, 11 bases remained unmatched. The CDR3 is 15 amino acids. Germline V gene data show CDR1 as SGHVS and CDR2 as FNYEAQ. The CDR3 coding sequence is TGTGCCAGCAGCTTGGAAGGGGGCGAAGGAGATGAAGCTTTCTTT. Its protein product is CASSLEGGEGDEAFF.

This chain's CDR3 is CASSFGTLSNQPQHF. The CDR3 nucleotides read TGTGCCAGCAGCTTTGGGACACTTAGCAATCAGCCCCAGCATTTT. The chain joins TRBV11-3 to TRBJ1-5, with TRBD1 as a possible D gene (6 bases). The ends were cut back, 3 bases at V and 0 bases at J, with 9 bases in the middle. The CDR3 is made up of 15 amino acids. The germline gives CDR1 SGHNT, CDR2 YENEEA.

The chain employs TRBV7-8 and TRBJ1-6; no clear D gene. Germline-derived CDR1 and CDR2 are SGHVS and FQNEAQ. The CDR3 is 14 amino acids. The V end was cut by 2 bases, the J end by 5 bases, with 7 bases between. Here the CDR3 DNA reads TGTGCCAGCAGCTTATCACACGATAATTCACCCCTCCACTTT. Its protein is CASSLSHDNSPLHF. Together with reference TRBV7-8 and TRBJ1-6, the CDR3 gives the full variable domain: GAGVSQSPRYKVAKRGQDVALRCDPISGHVSLFWYQQALGQGPEFLTYFQNEAQLDKSGLPSDRFFAERPEGSVSTLKIQRTQQEDSAVYLCASSLSHDNSPLHFGNGTRLTVT.

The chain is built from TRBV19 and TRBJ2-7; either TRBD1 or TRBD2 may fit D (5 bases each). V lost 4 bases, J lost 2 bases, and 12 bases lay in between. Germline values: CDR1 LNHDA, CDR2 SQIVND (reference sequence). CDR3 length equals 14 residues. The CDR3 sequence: CASSTPGRTYEQYF. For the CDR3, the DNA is TGTGCCAGTAGTACACCGGGACGGACCTACGAGCAGTACTTC.

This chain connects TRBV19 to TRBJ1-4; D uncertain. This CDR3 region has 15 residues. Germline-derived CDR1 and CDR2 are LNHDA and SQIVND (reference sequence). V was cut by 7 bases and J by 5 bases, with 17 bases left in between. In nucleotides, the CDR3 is TGTGCCAGTACCCCAGTGCAGTCCGGGAATGAAAAACTGTTTTTT. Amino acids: CASTPVQSGNEKLFF. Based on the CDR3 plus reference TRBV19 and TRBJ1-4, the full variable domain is DGGITQSPKYLFRKEGQNVTLSCEQNLNHDAMYWYRQDPGQGLRLIYYSQIVNDFQKGDIAEGYSVSREKKESFPLTVTSAQKNPTAFYLCASTPVQSGNEKLFFGSGTQLSVL.

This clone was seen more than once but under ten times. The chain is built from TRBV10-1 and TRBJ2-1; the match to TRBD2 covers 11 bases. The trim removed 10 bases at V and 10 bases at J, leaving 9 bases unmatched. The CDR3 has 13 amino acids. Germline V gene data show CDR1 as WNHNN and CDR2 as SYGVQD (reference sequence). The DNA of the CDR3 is TGCGCCACCAAACTAGCGGGAGAGAGCGAGCAGTTCTTC. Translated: CATKLAGESEQFF.

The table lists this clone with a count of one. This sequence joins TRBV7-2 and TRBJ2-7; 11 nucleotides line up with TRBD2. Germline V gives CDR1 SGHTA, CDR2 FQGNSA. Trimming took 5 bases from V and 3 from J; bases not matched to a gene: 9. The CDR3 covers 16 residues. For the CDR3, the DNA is TGTGCCAGCAGCCCCCAACTAGCGGGGGCCCGCTACGAGCAGTACTTC. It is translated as CASSPQLAGARYEQYF.

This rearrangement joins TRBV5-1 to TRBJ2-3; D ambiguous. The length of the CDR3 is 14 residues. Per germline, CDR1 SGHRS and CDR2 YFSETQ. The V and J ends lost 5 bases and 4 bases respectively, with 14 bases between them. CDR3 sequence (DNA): TGCGCCAGCAGAGCGAATGGCGTTTCAGATACGCAGTATTTT. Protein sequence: CASRANGVSDTQYF.

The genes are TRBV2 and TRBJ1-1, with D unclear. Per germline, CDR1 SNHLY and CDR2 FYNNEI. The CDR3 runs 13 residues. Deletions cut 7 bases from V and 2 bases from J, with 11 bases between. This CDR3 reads CASIKEGNTEAFF. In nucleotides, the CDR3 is TGTGCCAGCATCAAGGAGGGCAACACTGAAGCTTTCTTT.

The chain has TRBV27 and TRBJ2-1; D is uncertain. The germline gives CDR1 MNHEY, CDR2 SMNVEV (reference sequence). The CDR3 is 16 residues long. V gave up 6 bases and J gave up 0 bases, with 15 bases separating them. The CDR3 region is CASRTFYGSSYNEQFF. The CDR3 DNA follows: TGTGCCAGCAGGACGTTTTATGGAAGCTCCTACAATGAGCAGTTCTTC.